Listed below are T cell receptor beta chains from one sample, sequenced in a study of T cells after yellow fever vaccination. One entry per CDR3 protein results from TCRdb running MiXCR on the 5' RACE reads. The table shows 250,000 or so distinct CDR3 sequences, with approximately 3.5% occurring only once. The specimen was PBMCs, collected 15 days after the yellow fever booster vaccination. These receptors were taken from a man aged 18 to 35 who received the YFV17D yellow fever vaccine. CDR3s include the opening cysteine and the closing phenylalanine or tryptophan. The D gene is left open where the match is weak. Only part of the rows carry a size: once, few, many, or a class if the clone is expanded.

D: TRBD2
J: TRBJ2-7
V: TRBV12-3/TRBV12-4
size: many
CDR3: CASTLGGISYEQYF
DNA: TGTGCCAGCACCCTGGGAGGGATCTCCTACGAGCAGTACTTC

D: -
J: TRBJ1-4
V: TRBV15
size: many
CDR3: CATSLVSATNEKLFF
DNA: TGTGCCACCAGCCTCGTGTCGGCAACTAATGAAAAACTGTTTTTT

D: -
J: TRBJ2-3
V: TRBV4-1
size: -
CDR3: CASSQDAEGVGGTQYF
DNA: TGCGCCAGCAGCCAAGATGCAGAGGGGGTTGGGGGTACGCAGTATTTT

D: -
J: TRBJ2-1
V: TRBV7-9
size: many
CDR3: CASRNNRVREQFF
DNA: TGTGCCAGCAGAAACAATAGGGTGAGGGAACAGTTCTTC

D: TRBD1
J: TRBJ2-1
V: TRBV19
size: many
CDR3: CASSPRRQGAYNEQFF
DNA: TGTGCCAGTAGTCCGCGCCGACAGGGGGCCTACAATGAGCAGTTCTTC

D: TRBD1
J: TRBJ1-1
V: TRBV7-2
size: many
CDR3: CASSADREYTEAFF
DNA: TGTGCCAGCAGCGCGGACAGGGAGTACACTGAAGCTTTCTTT

D: -
J: TRBJ2-5
V: TRBV7-2
size: many
CDR3: CASSLQGGNGETQYF
DNA: TGTGCCAGCAGCTTACAAGGGGGGAACGGGGAGACCCAGTACTTC

D: TRBD2
J: TRBJ2-7
V: TRBV2
size: many
CDR3: CASRSTSGGYEQYF
DNA: TGTGCCAGCAGGTCCACTAGCGGGGGCTACGAGCAGTACTTC

D: -
J: TRBJ1-6
V: TRBV5-1
size: many
CDR3: CASSLDARDSPLHF
DNA: TGCGCCAGCAGCTTGGATGCCCGGGATTCACCCCTCCACTTT

D: -
J: TRBJ2-5
V: TRBV29-1
size: few
CDR3: CSVEDPQRRAEETQYF
DNA: TGCAGCGTTGAAGATCCCCAGCGCAGGGCTGAGGAGACCCAGTACTTC

D: TRBD2
J: TRBJ2-3
V: TRBV29-1
size: many
CDR3: CSVDRLARLAGAPGGTQYF
DNA: TGCAGCGTTGACCGTCTAGCTCGGCTAGCGGGGGCCCCGGGGGGTACGCAGTATTTT

D: -
J: TRBJ2-1
V: TRBV20-1
size: many
CDR3: CSASGDRNEQFF
DNA: TGCAGTGCTAGTGGCGACCGCAATGAGCAGTTCTTC

D: TRBD1
J: TRBJ2-3
V: TRBV15
size: -
CDR3: CATSRDRLGQVSTDTQYF
DNA: TGTGCCACCAGCAGAGATAGGCTGGGACAGGTTAGCACAGATACGCAGTATTTT

D: -
J: TRBJ2-2
V: TRBV4-2
size: many
CDR3: CASDPGGVIGNTGELFF
DNA: TGTGCCAGCGACCCTGGAGGGGTCATTGGGAACACCGGGGAGCTGTTTTTT

D: -
J: TRBJ2-1
V: TRBV2
size: few
CDR3: CASSEQGGYNEQFF
DNA: TGTGCCAGCAGTGAACAGGGGGGGTACAATGAGCAGTTCTTC

D: TRBD1
J: TRBJ2-5
V: TRBV30
size: -
CDR3: CAWSATGGETQYF
DNA: TGTGCCTGGAGTGCCACAGGGGGAGAGACCCAGTACTTC

D: TRBD2
J: TRBJ2-5
V: TRBV20-1
size: many
CDR3: CSARAVTSGGAGETQYF
DNA: TGCAGTGCTAGAGCGGTGACTAGCGGGGGGGCAGGAGAGACCCAGTACTTC

D: -
J: TRBJ2-1
V: TRBV29-1
size: many
CDR3: CSGGYNEQFF
DNA: TGCTCTGGAGGTTACAATGAGCAGTTCTTC

D: -
J: TRBJ2-3
V: TRBV10-3
size: many
CDR3: CAISGGSRKDTQYF
DNA: TGTGCCATCAGTGGGGGATCGAGGAAAGATACGCAGTATTTT

D: -
J: TRBJ2-1
V: TRBV25-1
size: many
CDR3: CASMEGGPYNEQFF
DNA: TGTGCCAGCATGGAGGGGGGTCCCTACAATGAGCAGTTCTTC

D: -
J: TRBJ1-5
V: TRBV6-5
size: -
CDR3: CASRTNGAVSNQPQHF
DNA: TGTGCCAGCAGAACCAACGGGGCGGTTAGCAATCAGCCCCAGCATTTT

D: -
J: TRBJ2-6
V: TRBV15
size: -
CDR3: CATRQGYGANVLTF
DNA: TGTGCCACACGTCAGGGTTATGGGGCCAACGTCCTGACTTTC

D: -
J: TRBJ1-5
V: TRBV12-3/TRBV12-4
size: many
CDR3: CASSLALQPQHF
DNA: TGTGCCAGCAGTTTGGCGCTTCAGCCCCAGCATTTT

D: TRBD2
J: TRBJ2-2
V: TRBV7-6
size: many
CDR3: CASSPRAGKNTGELFF
DNA: TGTGCCAGCAGCCCTCGAGCGGGGAAGAACACCGGGGAGCTGTTTTTT

D: TRBD2
J: TRBJ2-5
V: TRBV9
size: few
CDR3: CASSVGGGGAGETQYF
DNA: TGTGCCAGCAGCGTGGGTGGCGGGGGGGCTGGAGAGACCCAGTACTTC

D: TRBD1
J: TRBJ2-4
V: TRBV27
size: few
CDR3: CASSLFGTGLQNIQYF
DNA: TGTGCCAGCAGTTTATTTGGGACAGGCCTCCAAAACATTCAGTACTTC